The TCR beta chain under discussion was sequenced for a study of blood T cell repertoires in COVID-19. Individuals aged about 18 to 95 years were recruited from 20 to 25 US areas. Symptom resolution, clearance, or two negative PCRs marked the recovered donors of Cohort 3. The repertoire was sequenced with immunoSEQ multiplex PCR; TCRdb's copy has only in-frame clones and lacks some. The repertoire holds about 480,000 clones, with 80% to 90% as singletons. The receptor comes from a woman in her fifties or sixties who had recovered from COVID-19. Sequenced input: PBMCs or T cells enriched from blood (not recorded which).

CDR3 nucleotides: TGTGCCAGCAGCTTCTTGGAGGGGGGGCTCAACAATGAGCAGTTCTTC. This encodes CASSFLEGGLNNEQFF. This chain joins TRBV5-6 and TRBJ2-1, with a tentative D call TRBD2 (7 bases). Per germline, CDR1 SGHDT and CDR2 YYEEEE. The CDR3 is 16 residues long. Between the trimmed V and J ends, which lost 2 bases and 5 bases, there was a span of 17 bases.